The T cell receptor beta chain under discussion was sequenced for a study of cytomegalovirus exposure and HLA in healthy donors. Primers included in the PCR were 60 Vbeta and 13 Jbeta primers. Original handling: A later analysis counted about 80 million unique TCR beta chains, some 12 million shared. The data were produced by immunoSEQ multiplex PCR, yet TCRdb's version contains in-frame clones alone and is incomplete. The V and J calls and clone size come from that table; D and trimming were worked out from the DNA. The table has under 200,000 clones, 65% to 70% seen once. A word on this clone: Antigen unknown.

The CDR3 sequence is 15 residues long. Trimming cost V 3 bases and J 8 bases, with 20 bases left between them. Germline lookup yields CDR1 SGDLS and CDR2 YYNGEE. Study-level points and caveats: An ancestry cluster, one associated with Asian ancestry, reportedly showed fewer N-insertions than the approximately 660-donor mean in a later analysis. It has been reported that TCR beta sequences accurately predicted the HLA-A and HLA-B alleles of most subjects. Available immune exposure information was restricted to CMV serostatus only.

What was sequenced was PBMCs. This clonotype was sampled from a woman between 18 and 30 years old in good health and CMV-seropositive. The chain couples TRBV9 to TRBJ1-1, with a weak D call TRBD1 (5 bases). This chain's CDR3 is CASSAKRGVYREAFF. CDR3 nucleotides: TGTGCCAGCAGCGCTAAACGGGGGGTCTACCGAGAAGCTTTCTTT.